This entry features one T cell receptor beta chain sequence. No antigen is known for it. This CDR3 contains 20 residues. V was pared by 1 base and J by 3 bases, with 18 bases of the junction left unmatched. Germline assignment: CDR1 LGHNA and CDR2 YNFKEQ. This entry is derived from a study of T cell responses to AZD1222 COVID-19 vaccine. Study overall: Pooled together were second doses at about 4 or about 12 weeks.

Findings of the study overall: Baseline seropositives among AZD1222 recipients totaled only five to seven. Mostly white British, mostly female donors; authors suggested clonal diversity may be underestimated.

This table comes from immunoSEQ multiplex PCR, and its TCRdb copy is limited to in-frame clones, with some not included. Among roughly 120,000 clones, 88% were seen once, and the ten largest hold under 6.5%. The sample consisted of peripheral blood, taken on day 0 of AZD1222 vaccination. The chain recombines TRBV4-2 with TRBJ2-1; 7 bases are shared with TRBD1. The receptor was derived from an adult in good health. CDR3 DNA: TGTGCCAGCAGCCAAGCAAGCCCAGAGAGAACAGGGGCCATCTACAATGAGCAGTTCTTC. It specifies CASSQASPERTGAIYNEQFF.